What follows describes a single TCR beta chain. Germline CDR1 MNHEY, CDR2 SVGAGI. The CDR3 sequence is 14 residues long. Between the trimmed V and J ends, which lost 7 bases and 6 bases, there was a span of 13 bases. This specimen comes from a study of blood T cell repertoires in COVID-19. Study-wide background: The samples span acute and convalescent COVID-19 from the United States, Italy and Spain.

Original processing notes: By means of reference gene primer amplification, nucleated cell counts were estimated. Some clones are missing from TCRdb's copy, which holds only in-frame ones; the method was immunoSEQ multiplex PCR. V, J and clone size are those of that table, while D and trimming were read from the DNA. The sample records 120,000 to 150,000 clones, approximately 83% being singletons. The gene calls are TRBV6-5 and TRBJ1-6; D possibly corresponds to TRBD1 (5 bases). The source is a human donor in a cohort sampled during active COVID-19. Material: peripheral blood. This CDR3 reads CASTHPQGNSPLHF. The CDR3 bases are TGTGCCAGCACCCACCCCCAGGGTAATTCACCCCTCCACTTT.